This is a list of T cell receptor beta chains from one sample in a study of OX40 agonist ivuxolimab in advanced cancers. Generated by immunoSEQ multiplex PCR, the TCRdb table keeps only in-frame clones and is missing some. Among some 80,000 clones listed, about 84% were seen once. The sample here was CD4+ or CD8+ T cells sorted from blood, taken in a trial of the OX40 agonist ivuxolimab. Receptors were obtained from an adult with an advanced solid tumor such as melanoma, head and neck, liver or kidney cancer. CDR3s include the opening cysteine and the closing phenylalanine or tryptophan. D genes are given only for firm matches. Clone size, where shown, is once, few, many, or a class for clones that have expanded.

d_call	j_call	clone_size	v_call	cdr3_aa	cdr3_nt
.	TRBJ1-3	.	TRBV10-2	CASSEIHHSGNTIYF	TGCGCCAGCAGTGAGATCCACCACTCTGGAAACACCATATATTTT
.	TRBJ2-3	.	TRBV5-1	CASSPAQRKDTQYF	TGCGCCAGCAGCCCGGCCCAACGGAAAGATACGCAGTATTTT
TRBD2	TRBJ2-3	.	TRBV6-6	CASSYKREGSTDTQYF	TGTGCCAGCAGTTACAAGCGGGAGGGCAGTACAGATACGCAGTATTTT
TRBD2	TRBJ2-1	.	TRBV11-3	CASSSGLAGGYNEQFF	TGTGCCAGCAGCTCGGGACTAGCGGGAGGGTACAATGAGCAGTTCTTC
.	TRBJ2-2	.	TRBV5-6	CASSLGGNTGELFF	TGTGCCAGCAGCTTGGGGGGGAACACCGGGGAGCTGTTTTTT
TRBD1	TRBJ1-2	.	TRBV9	CASSPRDRLTYGYTF	TGTGCCAGCAGCCCACGGGACAGGCTCACCTATGGCTACACCTTC
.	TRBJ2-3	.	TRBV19	CASSIDTGTDTQYF	TGTGCCAGTAGTATAGATACGGGCACAGATACGCAGTATTTT
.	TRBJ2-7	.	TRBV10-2	CASRQGSYEQYF	TGCGCCAGCAGACAGGGATCCTACGAGCAGTACTTC
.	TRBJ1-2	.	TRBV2	CASSRNRDGYTF	TGTGCCAGCAGTAGAAACAGGGACGGCTACACCTTC
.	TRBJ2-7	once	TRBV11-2	CASSFDISYEQYF	TGTGCCAGCAGCTTCGACATTTCCTACGAGCAGTACTTC
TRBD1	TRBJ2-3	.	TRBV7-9	CASSSGQPGNTQYF	TGTGCCAGCAGCTCGGGACAGCCCGGAAATACGCAGTATTTT
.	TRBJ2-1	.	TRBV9	CASSVGSLSSYNEQFF	TGTGCCAGCAGCGTAGGGTCCTTAAGCTCCTACAATGAGCAGTTCTTC
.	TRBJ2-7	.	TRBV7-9	CASSPGTVAGGQYF	TGTGCCAGCAGCCCAGGGACGGTGGCTGGGGGGCAGTACTTC
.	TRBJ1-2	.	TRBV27	CASSLKGGDYGYTF	TGTGCCAGCAGTTTAAAGGGTGGGGACTATGGCTACACCTTC
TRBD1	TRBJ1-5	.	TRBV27	CASSPGTGNQPQHF	TGTGCCAGCAGTCCCGGGACAGGCAATCAGCCCCAGCATTTT
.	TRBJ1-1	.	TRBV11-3	CASSLEGVLTEAFF	TGTGCCAGCAGCTTAGAAGGGGTCCTCACTGAAGCTTTCTTT
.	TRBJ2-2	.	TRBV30	CAWSPGGGGELFF	TGTGCCTGGAGTCCAGGGGGAGGCGGGGAGCTGTTTTTT
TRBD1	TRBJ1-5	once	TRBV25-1	CASSVSDRANQPQHF	TGTGCCAGCAGTGTATCGGACAGGGCAAATCAGCCCCAGCATTTT
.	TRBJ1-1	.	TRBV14	CASSPRGGNTEAFF	TGTGCCAGCAGCCCGAGGGGAGGGAACACTGAAGCTTTCTTT
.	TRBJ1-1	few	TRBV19	CASNPRTSREAFF	TGTGCCAGTAACCCCCGGACATCTCGTGAAGCTTTCTTT
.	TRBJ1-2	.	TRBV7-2	CASSWDGDYGYTF	TGTGCCAGCAGCTGGGACGGTGACTATGGCTACACCTTC
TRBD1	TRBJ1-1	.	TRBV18	CASSSSSDRGISEAFF	TGTGCCAGCTCATCATCTTCGGACAGGGGGATATCTGAAGCTTTCTTT
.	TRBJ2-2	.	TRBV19	CASSTHTVNRELFF	TGTGCCAGTAGTACACATACAGTTAACAGGGAGCTGTTTTTT
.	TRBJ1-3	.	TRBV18	CASSLGTGFSGNTIYF	TGTGCCAGCTCACTTGGCACAGGCTTCTCTGGAAACACCATATATTTT